Following are 12 T cell receptor beta chains from one sample sequenced in a study of PD-L1 blockade in urothelial cancer. Produced via immunoSEQ multiplex PCR; TCRdb's table is partial and in-frame only. Of around 41,000 clones listed, 83% are singletons. Specified time point: peripheral blood 6 weeks after treatment start. The sample consisted of PBMCs, taken around atezolizumab (anti-PD-L1) treatment. The receptors shown here come from a man in his sixties with urothelial cancer.

The chain links TRBV5-1 to TRBJ2-5; 7 nucleotides agree with TRBD2. There are 14 residues in the CDR3. The ends lost 4 bases at V and 5 bases at J; junction bases unmatched: 8. From germline, CDR1 is SGHRS and CDR2 YFSETQ. CDR3 in amino acids: CASSPSGDGETQYF. The CDR3 DNA is TGCGCCAGCAGCCCCAGCGGGGACGGGGAGACCCAGTACTTC. Using reference TRBV5-1 and TRBJ2-5 for the parts outside the CDR3, the full variable domain is KAGVTQTPRYLIKTRGQQVTLSCSPISGHRSVSWYQQTPGQGLQFLFEYFSETQRNKGNFPGRFSGRQFSNSRSEMNVSTLELGDSALYLCASSPSGDGETQYFGPGTRLLVL.

The chain has TRBV2 and TRBJ1-3; D unclear. CDR1 and CDR2 from the germline V gene are SNHLY and FYNNEI. V was trimmed by 5 bases and J by 4 bases, leaving 18 bases between them. This CDR3 is built from 16 residues. CDR3 sequence: CASSRGPTAAGNTIYF. In DNA, the CDR3 is TGTGCCAGCAGTCGGGGTCCCACCGCCGCGGGAAACACCATATATTTT.

The table lists this clone with a count of one. The rearrangement uses TRBV28 and TRBJ1-2; TRBD1 agrees at 7 bases. CDR1 is MDHEN and CDR2 is SYDVKM in the germline V gene. The CDR3 spans 13 residues. J was trimmed by 1 base and V by 6 bases; bases with no gene match: 2. The CDR3 DNA reads TGTGCCAGCAGGGGGACAGTTAACTATGGCTACACCTTC. Its translation is CASRGTVNYGYTF.

For the CDR3, the DNA is TGTGCCAGCAGCCCCCCGGGACAGGGGGCTGGCTACACCTTC. Protein product: CASSPPGQGAGYTF. The gene calls are TRBV5-4 and TRBJ1-2; 12 bases line up with TRBD1. Germline-derived CDR1 and CDR2 are SGHNT and YYREEE (reference sequence). CDR3 length equals 14 residues. The V gene end was trimmed by 4 bases and the J gene end by 7 bases; junction bases not matched to a gene: 5.

This chain uses TRBV2 with TRBJ2-3, with TRBD2 matching over 13 bases. V dropped 10 bases and J dropped 2; count of bases not matched to a gene: 9. The CDR3 runs 16 residues. Germline CDR1 SNHLY, CDR2 FYNNEI. CDR3 region: CATSPTSGGVTDTQYF. The CDR3, as DNA: TGTGCCACGTCCCCCACTAGCGGGGGGGTCACAGATACGCAGTATTTT.

This CDR3 is CASSKEGRGNQPQHF. The CDR3 DNA follows: TGTGCCAGCAGCAAAGAAGGAAGGGGTAACCAGCCCCAGCATTTT. The gene calls are TRBV6-6 and TRBJ1-5; tentatively, D is TRBD1 (5 bases). In germline, CDR1 is MNHNY, CDR2 SVGAGI (reference sequence). V was trimmed by 6 bases and J by 7 bases, leaving 19 bases between them. The CDR3 is 15 residues long.

As for this clone: One end of the junction fails to match germline, which may point to a read error. V usage is TRBV28 and J usage is TRBJ2-7; 15 bases match TRBD2. The germline V gene has CDR1 MDHEN and CDR2 SYDVKM. This CDR3 has 14 residues. The CDR3 is CASSTGTSGGRLHF. CDR3 in DNA: TGTGCCAGCAGCACCGGGACTAGCGGGGGGCGTTTACACTTC. The whole variable domain, remainder taken from reference TRBV28 and TRBJ2-7, is DVKVTQSSRYLVKRTGEKVFLECVQDMDHENMFWYRQDPGLGLRLIYFSYDVKMKEKGDIPEGYSVSREKKERFSLILESASTNQTSMYLCASSTGTSGGRLHFGPGTRLTVT.

V usage is TRBV6-6 and J usage is TRBJ2-5, with 9 bases aligning to TRBD2. Germline-derived CDR1 and CDR2 are MNHNY and SVGAGI (reference sequence). The CDR3 is made up of 15 amino acids. The ends lost 6 bases at V and 0 bases at J; junction bases unmatched: 5. The CDR3 DNA reads as TGTGCCAGCAGATCTAGCGGGGACCACCAAGAGACCCAGTACTTC. This codes for CASRSSGDHQETQYF.

CDR3 nucleotides: TGTGCCAGCAGCAAAACCTGGACTAGCGGCTACGAGCAGTACTTC. Its protein product is CASSKTWTSGYEQYF. The chain couples TRBV2 to TRBJ2-7, with 10 bases lining up with TRBD2. Germline CDR1 SNHLY, CDR2 FYNNEI. CDR3 length: 15 residues. Trimming at V came to 6 bases and at J to 3 bases, leaving 8 bases not matched to a gene.

This clone has only one observation. This chain uses TRBV5-6 with TRBJ1-4; D gene ambiguous. The V gene lost 4 bases and the J gene lost 3 bases, with 7 bases spanning the gap. The CDR3 is 13 residues long. Germline lookup yields CDR1 SGHDT and CDR2 YYEEEE. CDR3 in amino acids: CASSPGANEKLFF. CDR3 nucleotide sequence: TGTGCCAGCAGCCCAGGCGCTAATGAAAAACTGTTTTTT.

With respect to this clone: At one of its ends the junction is not consistent with the germline gene, which may arise from a read error. The chain carries TRBV6-1 and TRBJ1-4; possibly TRBD1 for D (6 bases). This CDR3 is 14 amino acids long. CDR1 and CDR2 from the germline V gene are MNHNS and SASEGT. CDR3 loop: CASREDGGPPKLFF. The CDR3 nucleotides are TGTGCCAGCAGGGAAGACGGGGGGCCTCCAAAACTGTTTTTT.

This chain uses TRBV7-9 with TRBJ2-2; 12 bases fit TRBD2. V shed 5 bases and J 6 bases; nucleotides not matched to a gene: 7. The germline CDR1 and CDR2 sequences are SEHNR and FQNEAQ (reference sequence). The CDR3 covers 16 residues. The CDR3 nucleotides read TGTGCCAGCAGCCCCCTAGCGGGGGGGCCCGCCGGGGAGCTGTTTTTT. Its translation: CASSPLAGGPAGELFF.